This is a list of T cell receptor beta chains from one sample in a study of T cell responses to AZD1222 COVID-19 vaccine. Method: immunoSEQ multiplex PCR; TCRdb's copy keeps in-frame clones and lacks some. The table lists 150,000 to 200,000 clones, more than 80% of them singletons, with about 3.9% in the top ten. The source material was peripheral blood, sampled on day 0 of AZD1222 vaccination. Receptors were obtained from an adult in good health. The CDR3 runs from the conserved cysteine through the conserved F or W. D genes are given only for firm matches. For some rows the clone size is stated as once, few or many, or as a class when expanded; others skip it.

TRBJ2-1	NA	TRBV5-1	once	TGCGCCAGCAGCTTGGTATACAATGAGCAGTTCTTC	CASSLVYNEQFF
TRBJ1-2	NA	TRBV2	NA	TGTGCCAGCAGGCCTCTCGGGACTGGGGTCGATCTCTACACCTTC	CASRPLGTGVDLYTF
TRBJ1-6	NA	TRBV9	NA	TGTGCCAGCAGCGTAGCTGGGCCCTCACCCCTCCACTTT	CASSVAGPSPLHF
TRBJ1-2	TRBD1	TRBV6-5	NA	TGTGCCAGCAGTTACGCCCTGACAGGGGCATATGGCTACACCTTC	CASSYALTGAYGYTF
TRBJ1-1	NA	TRBV3-1/TRBV3-2	NA	TGTGCCAGCAGCCAAGCAGGTATCCTTCCTCCCTACACTGAAGCTTTCTTT	CASSQAGILPPYTEAFF
TRBJ2-2	NA	TRBV5-4	NA	TGTGCCAGCAGCTTGGAGTTTGAGAACACCGGGGAGCTGTTTTTT	CASSLEFENTGELFF
TRBJ1-5	NA	TRBV27	NA	TGTGCCAGCAGTGCGCAGGGTCCGGCGGGGTGGCCCCAGCATTTT	CASSAQGPAGWPQHF
TRBJ1-2	NA	TRBV5-4	once	TGTGCCAGCAGCGAGGGGACCGGGGTTGGCTACACCTTC	CASSEGTGVGYTF
TRBJ2-1	NA	TRBV2	NA	TGTGCCAGCAGTGAACTGGCTGGGAATGAGCAGTTCTTC	CASSELAGNEQFF
TRBJ1-2	NA	TRBV24-1	NA	TGTGCCACCAGTGGTCCCCCGGGCAGGGAAGAAGGCTACACCTTC	CATSGPPGREEGYTF
TRBJ1-1	NA	TRBV13	once	TGTGCCAGCAGCTTTCGTTCGAACACTGAAGCTTTCTTT	CASSFRSNTEAFF